This T cell receptor (beta chain) was captured by sequencing in a study of identical twins. A universal primer site came from template switching; cDNA carried unique molecular identifiers. TCRdb analysed the 5' RACE reads with MiXCR anew, one entry per CDR3 protein. The sample shows 350,000 to 450,000 distinct CDR3 sequences, 15% to 20% of them seen only once. Study-level points and caveats: Twins shared beta out-of-frame sequences in excess, but this excess was weaker. The models gave estimates that fell short of the out-of-frame TCR alpha sharing seen in monozygotic twins.

A word on this clonotype: The antigen remains unidentified.

The sample comprised naive T cells sorted from blood. The receptor comes from a man aged 45-60 years in good health.

The CDR3 sequence: CSVKTPRSGNTIYF. For the CDR3, the DNA is TGCAGCGTTAAAACACCACGCTCTGGAAACACCATATATTTT. The chain uses TRBV29-1 and TRBJ1-3, with unresolved D. Germline-derived CDR1 and CDR2 are SQVTM and ANQGSEA. V gave up 5 bases and J gave up 0 bases, with 11 bases separating them. CDR3 size: 14 residues. The full variable domain, rest sourced from reference TRBV29-1 and TRBJ1-3, is SAVISQKPSRDICQRGTSLTIQCQVDSQVTMMFWYRQQPGQSLTLIATANQGSEATYESGFVIDKFPISRPNLTFSTLTVSNMSPEDSSIYLCSVKTPRSGNTIYFGEGSWLTVV.